These 12 T cell receptor beta chains came from one sample sequenced in a study of blood T cell repertoires in COVID-19. TCRdb's table, derived via immunoSEQ multiplex PCR, lists solely in-frame clones and lacks some. The sample holds around 340,000 clones, approximately 89% seen once. The sequencing sample was made of peripheral blood. The source is a woman aged 60 to 75 with COVID-19, enrolled during active disease.

The rearrangement uses TRBV7-5 and TRBJ2-3; the D call of TRBD2 is as the table states it, not checked on the DNA. TRBV7-5 is listed as a pseudogene. The CDR3 is 23 amino acids. The CDR3 DNA reads as TGTGTCAGAAGCTCAACGCTCGGACTAGCGGGGACCCAACCTCTACTTCAGGGAGATACGCAGTATTTT. Its protein is CVRSSTLGLAGTQPLLQGDTQYF.

This chain links TRBV5-4 with TRBJ2-7; TRBD2 might be the D (7 bases). The CDR3 length is 15 residues. In germline, CDR1 is SGHNT, CDR2 YYREEE (reference sequence). The V and J ends lost 2 bases and 5 bases respectively, with 17 bases between them. Here the CDR3 DNA reads TGTGCCAGCAGCTTCTTACAGGGACTAACCAACGAGCAGTACTTC. It specifies CASSFLQGLTNEQYF.

The chain joins TRBV9 to TRBJ2-2; D is ambiguous. Trimming stripped 2 bases from V and 0 bases from J, with 11 bases between. Germline V gene data show CDR1 as SGDLS and CDR2 as YYNGEE. There are 16 residues in the CDR3. Written as DNA, the CDR3 is TGTGCCAGCAGCGTTGGAGTTGCGGCGAACACCGGGGAGCTGTTTTTT. Translation gives CASSVGVAANTGELFF.

On this clone itself: The sample has other DNA sequences that encode this CDR3 too. The V gene is TRBV7-3, the J gene TRBJ2-3; 10 nucleotides line up with TRBD2. Germline CDR1 reads SGHTA; CDR2 reads FQGTGA. The CDR3 covers 15 residues. Trimming at V came to 5 bases and at J to 1 base, leaving 3 bases not matched to a gene. The CDR3 nucleotides read TGTGCCAGCAGCCTCACTAGCGGGGGCACAGATACGCAGTATTTT. Amino acid sequence: CASSLTSGGTDTQYF.

This rearrangement joins TRBV5-6 to TRBJ1-1; tentatively, D is TRBD1 (5 bases). V was cut by 2 bases and J by 3 bases, with 8 bases left in between. The CDR3 is 13 amino acids. Germline values: CDR1 SGHDT, CDR2 YYEEEE. CDR3 amino acids: CASSFGRDTEAFF. The DNA of the CDR3 is TGTGCCAGCAGCTTTGGCAGGGACACTGAAGCTTTCTTT.

The chain has TRBV5-1 and TRBJ2-7; tentative D call: TRBD1 (7 bases). Trimming removed 2 bases from V and 3 bases from J, with 18 bases in between. There are 16 residues in the CDR3. Per the germline V gene, CDR1 is SGHRS and CDR2 is YFSETQ. The CDR3 sequence is CASSLGGGRGIYEQYF. The CDR3 coding sequence is TGCGCCAGCAGCTTAGGGGGCGGCCGGGGGATCTACGAGCAGTACTTC.

This clone was seen a few times. This rearrangement joins TRBV5-1 to TRBJ2-7; D remains unclear. The germline V gene has CDR1 SGHRS and CDR2 YFSETQ. Trimming cost V 3 bases and J 0 bases, with 4 bases left between them. The CDR3 has 12 residues. The CDR3 nucleotides are TGCGCCAGCAGCTCTAGCTCCTACGAGCAGTACTTC. Amino acids: CASSSSSYEQYF.

The chain uses TRBV19 and TRBJ1-5; D not certain. This CDR3 is built from 12 residues. The V end lost 3 bases, the J end lost 6 bases, and 6 bases lay between the germline ends. Germline lookup yields CDR1 LNHDA and CDR2 SQIVND (reference sequence). The CDR3 here is CASSILSQPQHF. DNA for the CDR3: TGTGCCAGTAGTATTTTATCTCAGCCCCAGCATTTT.

This clone was counted between two and nine times. The V and J genes are TRBV5-4 and TRBJ1-1, with a tentative D call TRBD1 (6 bases). Trimming cost V 0 bases and J 4 bases, with 10 bases left between them. Germline CDR1 and CDR2: SGHNT and YYREEE (reference sequence). This CDR3 comprises 14 residues. The CDR3 DNA is TGTGCCAGCAGCTTGGTCACAGGGCCCACTGAAGCTTTCTTT. Translation gives CASSLVTGPTEAFF.

V and J are TRBV5-4 and TRBJ2-1; 9 bases fit TRBD1. The CDR3 covers 15 residues. Trimming at V came to 3 bases and at J to 6 bases, leaving 7 bases not matched to a gene. The germline CDR1 and CDR2 sequences are SGHNT and YYREEE (reference sequence). CDR3 DNA sequence: TGTGCCAGCAGCTCACGGGACAGGGATATCAATGAGCAGTTCTTC. This codes for CASSSRDRDINEQFF.

The rearrangement links TRBV5-1 to TRBJ1-1, with 10 bases identical to TRBD1. CDR3 length equals 17 residues. The V gene's germline CDR1 is SGHRS and CDR2 YFSETQ. With 0 bases clipped from V and 0 bases from J, the junction kept 5 bases outside the gene matches. In DNA form, the CDR3 reads TGCGCCAGCAGCTTGGGCGGGACAGGGGACATGAACACTGAAGCTTTCTTT. It yields the protein CASSLGGTGDMNTEAFF.

The V gene is TRBV13, the J gene TRBJ1-1; 7 bases map to TRBD1. The CDR3 covers 17 residues. Per germline, CDR1 PRHDT and CDR2 FYEKMQ (reference sequence). Losses at the gene ends were 0 bases for V and 1 base for J; bases not matched to a gene: 8. The CDR3, as DNA: TGTGCCAGCAGCTTAGGCCGTGTGGGGACAGAGAACACTGAAGCTTTCTTT. Its protein product is CASSLGRVGTENTEAFF.